This T cell receptor (beta chain) was captured by sequencing in a study of Graves' ophthalmopathy and Graves' hyperthyroidism. Amplification from RNA transcripts yielded the TCR beta CDR3 regions. The first-round RT-PCR employed HTBI primers together with the Qiagen OneStep RT-PCR kit. A multiplex PCR was then performed as the second round. TCRdb independently ran MiXCR on the multiplex PCR reads; one entry per CDR3 protein. The sample lists about 210,000 distinct CDR3 sequences, just under 30% occurring once. This clonotype was found many times. Per germline, CDR1 MDHEN and CDR2 SYDVKM. CDR3 length: 14 amino acids. V lost 8 bases to trimming and J lost 2 bases; unmatched junction nucleotides: 5.

The receptor was derived from a man in his fifties with Graves' ophthalmopathy. Sequencing was carried out using peripheral blood. The V call is TRBV28, the J call TRBJ2-5, with 10 bases fitting TRBD2. CDR3 loop: CASHGLAEQETQYF. The DNA of the CDR3 is TGTGCCAGCCACGGACTAGCGGAACAAGAGACCCAGTACTTC.